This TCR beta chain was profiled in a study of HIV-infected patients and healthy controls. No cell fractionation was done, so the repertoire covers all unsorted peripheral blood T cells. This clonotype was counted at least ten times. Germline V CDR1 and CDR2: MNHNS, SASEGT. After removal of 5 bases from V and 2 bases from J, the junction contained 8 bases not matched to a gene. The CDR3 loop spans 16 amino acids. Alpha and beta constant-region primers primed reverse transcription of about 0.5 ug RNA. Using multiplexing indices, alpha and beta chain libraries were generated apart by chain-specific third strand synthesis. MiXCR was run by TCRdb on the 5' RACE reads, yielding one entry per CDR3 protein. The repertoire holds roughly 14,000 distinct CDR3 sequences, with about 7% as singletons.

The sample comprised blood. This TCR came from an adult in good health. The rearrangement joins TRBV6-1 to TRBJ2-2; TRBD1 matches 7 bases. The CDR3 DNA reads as TGTGCCAGCAGTCCCTACCGACAGGGAAACACCGGGGAGCTGTTTTTT. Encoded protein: CASSPYRQGNTGELFF.